This record looks at one T cell receptor beta chain sequence and its context. No antigen is known for it. These data originate in a study of shared clonotypes between healthy human individuals. The overall study: The cohort had two women and three men, ages 18 to 49.

General study results and limits: When compared with the clonotypes that were shared by all four sorted-subset donors, the non-shared clonotypes turned out to have lower generation probabilities.

Germline lookup yields CDR1 MNHEY and CDR2 SMNVEV (reference sequence). The V end lost 2 bases, the J end lost 4 bases, and 15 bases lay between the germline ends. This CDR3 is 16 amino acids long. Terminally differentiated effector memory CD45RA+ cells were excluded from the naive CD8 cells, which were CD45RO-negative and positively selected for CCR7. The donors, healthy adults who were HIV-negative, had experienced no recent acute infections or vaccinations. Sorted-subset replicate PCRs used roughly 220 ng DNA, 25,000 to 30,000 T cell genomes. Only in-frame clones appear in the TCRdb table, and some are missing; sequencing was by immunoSEQ multiplex PCR. The sample comprises approximately 600,000 clones, approximately 95% of which are singletons, and over 0.1% rests with the top ten.

Sequences were obtained from naive CD8+ T cells sorted from blood. This TCR was sampled from a woman aged 25 to 39 in good health. This sequence joins TRBV27 and TRBJ2-1, with D uncertain. This CDR3 reads CASSLATLSAYNEQFF. CDR3 nucleotide sequence: TGTGCCAGCAGTTTAGCGACTCTAAGTGCGTACAATGAGCAGTTCTTC.